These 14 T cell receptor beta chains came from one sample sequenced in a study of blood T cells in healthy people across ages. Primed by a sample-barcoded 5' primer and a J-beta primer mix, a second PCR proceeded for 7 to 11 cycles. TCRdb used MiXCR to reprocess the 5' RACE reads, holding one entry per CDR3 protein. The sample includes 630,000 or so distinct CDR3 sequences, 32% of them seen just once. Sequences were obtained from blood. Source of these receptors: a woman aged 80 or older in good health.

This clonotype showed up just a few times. The CDR3 nucleotides are TGTGCCAGCAGTTCCGCCCTGACTAGCGGGAGCCGTGGGACCCAGTACTTC. It specifies CASSSALTSGSRGTQYF. V gene TRBV27 combines with J gene TRBJ2-5; 12 bases align to TRBD2. The V and J ends lost 4 bases and 7 bases, in that order; junction bases with no gene match: 13. The V gene's germline CDR1 is MNHEY and CDR2 SMNVEV (reference sequence). The CDR3 extends over 17 amino acids.

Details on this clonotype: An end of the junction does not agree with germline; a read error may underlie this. This CDR3 reads CASSLTGTGGTYEQYF. CDR3 coding DNA: TGCGCCAGCAGCTTGACCGGGACAGGAGGTACCTACGAGCAGTACTTC. The chain links TRBV5-6 to TRBJ2-4; 8 bases are a match to TRBD1. TRBJ2-7 explains the end of the DNA better; the J call may be wrong. Germline V CDR1 and CDR2: SGHDT, YYEEEE. This CDR3 spans 16 amino acids.

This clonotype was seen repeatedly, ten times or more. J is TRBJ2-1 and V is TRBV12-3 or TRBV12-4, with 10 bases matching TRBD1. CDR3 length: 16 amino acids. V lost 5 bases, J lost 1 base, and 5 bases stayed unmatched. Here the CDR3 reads CASSGWTGGSYNEQFF. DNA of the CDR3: TGTGCCAGCAGTGGATGGACAGGGGGTTCCTACAATGAGCAGTTCTTC.

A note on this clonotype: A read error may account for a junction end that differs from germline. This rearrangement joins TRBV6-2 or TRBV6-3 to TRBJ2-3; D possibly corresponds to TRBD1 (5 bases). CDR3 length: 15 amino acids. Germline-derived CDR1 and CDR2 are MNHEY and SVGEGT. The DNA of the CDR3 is TGTGCCAGCAGAAGCAGTGGGGCTGTGACAGATACGCGGTATTTT. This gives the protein CASRSSGAVTDTRYF.

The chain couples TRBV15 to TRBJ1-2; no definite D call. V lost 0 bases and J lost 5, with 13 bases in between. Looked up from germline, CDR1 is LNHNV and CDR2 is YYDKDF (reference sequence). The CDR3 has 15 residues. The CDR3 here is CATSRDLAALYGYTF. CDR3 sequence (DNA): TGTGCCACCAGCAGAGATCTGGCAGCCTTATATGGCTACACCTTC.

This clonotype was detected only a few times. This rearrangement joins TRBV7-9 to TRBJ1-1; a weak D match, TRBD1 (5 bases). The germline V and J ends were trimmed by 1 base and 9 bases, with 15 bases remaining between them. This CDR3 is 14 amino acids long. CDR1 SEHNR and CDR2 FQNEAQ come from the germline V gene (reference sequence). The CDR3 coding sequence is TGTGCCAGCAGCTTAGAAGCGGGGCCGGAGAAAGCTTTCTTT. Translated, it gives CASSLEAGPEKAFF.

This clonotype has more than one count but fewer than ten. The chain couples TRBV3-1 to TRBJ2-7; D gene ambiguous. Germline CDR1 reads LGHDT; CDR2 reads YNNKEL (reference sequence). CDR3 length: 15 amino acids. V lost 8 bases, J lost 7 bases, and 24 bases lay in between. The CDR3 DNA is TGTGCCAGCGGCAAGGCCGGACGGTTCTACAATGAGCAGTACTTC. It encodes CASGKAGRFYNEQYF.

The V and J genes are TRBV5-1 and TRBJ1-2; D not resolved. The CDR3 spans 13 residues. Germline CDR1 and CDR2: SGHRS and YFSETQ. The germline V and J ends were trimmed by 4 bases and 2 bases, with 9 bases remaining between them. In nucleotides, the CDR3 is TGCGCCAGCAGCCCGGACGTAAACTATGGCTACACCTTC. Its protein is CASSPDVNYGYTF. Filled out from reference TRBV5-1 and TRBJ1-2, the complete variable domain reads KAGVTQTPRYLIKTRGQQVTLSCSPISGHRSVSWYQQTPGQGLQFLFEYFSETQRNKGNFPGRFSGRQFSNSRSEMNVSTLELGDSALYLCASSPDVNYGYTFGSGTRLTVV.

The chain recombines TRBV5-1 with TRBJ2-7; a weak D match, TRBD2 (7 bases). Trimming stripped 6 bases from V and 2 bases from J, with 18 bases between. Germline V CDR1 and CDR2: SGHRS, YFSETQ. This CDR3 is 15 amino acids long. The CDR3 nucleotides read TGCGCCAGCAACTTCGTAGGGGGGGCAGCCTACGAGCAGTACTTC. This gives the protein CASNFVGGAAYEQYF.

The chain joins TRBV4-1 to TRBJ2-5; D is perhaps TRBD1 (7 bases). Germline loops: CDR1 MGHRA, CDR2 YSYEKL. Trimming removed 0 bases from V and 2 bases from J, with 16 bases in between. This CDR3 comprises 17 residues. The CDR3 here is CASSQEEGGQFQETQYF. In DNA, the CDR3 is TGCGCCAGCAGCCAAGAAGAGGGGGGACAGTTTCAAGAGACCCAGTACTTC.

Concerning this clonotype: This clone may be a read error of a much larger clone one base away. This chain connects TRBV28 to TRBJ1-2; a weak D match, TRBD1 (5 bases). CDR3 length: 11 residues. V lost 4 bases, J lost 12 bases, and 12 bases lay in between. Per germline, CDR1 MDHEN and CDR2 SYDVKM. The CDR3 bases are TGTGCCAGCAGTTCACGGTGGGGCCACACCTTC. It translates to CASSSRWGHTF.

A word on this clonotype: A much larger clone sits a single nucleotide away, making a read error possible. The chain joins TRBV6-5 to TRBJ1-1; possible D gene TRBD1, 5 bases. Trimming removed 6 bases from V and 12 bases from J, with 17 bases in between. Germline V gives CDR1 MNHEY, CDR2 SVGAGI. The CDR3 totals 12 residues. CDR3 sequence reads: CASRKSGTVPFF. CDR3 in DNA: TGTGCCAGCAGAAAATCCGGGACGGTACCTTTCTTT.

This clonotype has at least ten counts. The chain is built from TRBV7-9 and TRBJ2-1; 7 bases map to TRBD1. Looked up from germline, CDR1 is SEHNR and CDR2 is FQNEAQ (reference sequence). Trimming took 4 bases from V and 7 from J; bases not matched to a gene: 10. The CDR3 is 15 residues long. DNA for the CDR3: TGTGCCAGCAGCTCGGACAGGCGGGCGTGGAATGAGCAGTTCTTC. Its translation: CASSSDRRAWNEQFF.

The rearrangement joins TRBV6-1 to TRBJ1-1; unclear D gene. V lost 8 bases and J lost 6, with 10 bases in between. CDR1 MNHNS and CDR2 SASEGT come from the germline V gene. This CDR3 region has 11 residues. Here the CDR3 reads CASGRVAEAFF. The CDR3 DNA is TGTGCCAGCGGTCGTGTGGCTGAAGCTTTCTTT.